Below, 10 T cell receptor beta chains from the same sample are listed, as sequenced in a study of OX40 agonist ivuxolimab in advanced cancers. The method behind the library was the immunoSEQ multiplex PCR assay. This is the immuneACCESS table as TCRdb keeps it, with only in-frame sequences that have V and J called. A part of the clones is gone; compared with another copy, unresolved V genes explain less than half, and the rest is unexplained. In this sample the table shows around 50,000 clones, 70% to 90% of which occur a single time. 0.64% of the sample belongs to the ten largest clones. The sample here was CD4+ or CD8+ T cells sorted from blood, taken in a trial of the OX40 agonist ivuxolimab. Source of these receptors: an adult with an advanced solid tumor such as melanoma, head and neck, liver or kidney cancer.

This clone was observed a handful of times. The chain joins TRBV30 to TRBJ2-7; D may be TRBD1 or TRBD2 (5 bases each). The CDR3 covers 13 residues. CDR1 GTSNPN and CDR2 SVGIG come from the germline V gene (reference sequence). In DNA, the CDR3 is TGTGCATTGATCGGACACGGACTCTACGAGCAGTACTTC. It translates to CALIGHGLYEQYF. The entire variable domain, with the rest obtained from reference TRBV30 and TRBJ2-7, is as follows: SQTIHQWPATLVQPVGSPLSLECTVEGTSNPNLYWYRQAAGRGLQLLFYSVGIGQISSEVPQNLSASRPQDRQFILSSKKLLLSDSGFYLCALIGHGLYEQYFGPGTRLTVT.

This chain connects TRBV18 to TRBJ2-7; perhaps TRBD2 as D (6 bases). The V end was cut by 2 bases, the J end by 0 bases, with 14 bases between. From germline, CDR1 is KGHSH and CDR2 LQKENI. This CDR3 region has 16 residues. CDR3 sequence (DNA): TGTGCCAGCTCACCAGGACGGGGGAAGGCCTCCTACGAGCAGTACTTC. It yields the protein CASSPGRGKASYEQYF.

The rearrangement joins TRBV5-1 to TRBJ2-3; 9 bases line up with TRBD2. V shed 1 base, J shed 0 bases, and the junction held 24 bases outside the gene matches. The CDR3 has 23 amino acids. Germline V lookup: CDR1 SGHRS, CDR2 YFSETQ. In nucleotides, the CDR3 is TGCGCCAGCAGCTTGCGCATTAGGGGGGCTAGCGGGAAACCCCTCCTTAGCACAGATACGCAGTATTTT. Amino acid sequence: CASSLRIRGASGKPLLSTDTQYF.

In this sample, this clone turned up once. This rearrangement joins TRBV6-6 to TRBJ1-2, with D possibly matching TRBD1 (5 bases). Germline CDR1 reads MNHNY; CDR2 reads SVGAGI (reference sequence). This CDR3 spans 13 amino acids. Trimming shortened V by 4 bases and J by 4 bases, and 10 bases separated the two germline ends. The CDR3: CASSFGTAYGYTF. As DNA, the CDR3 is TGTGCCAGCAGTTTTGGGACTGCCTATGGCTACACCTTC.

The gene calls are TRBV2 and TRBJ2-3, with a tentative D call TRBD2 (6 bases). Per the germline V gene, CDR1 is SNHLY and CDR2 is FYNNEI. V was cut by 6 bases and J by 2 bases, with 12 bases left in between. The CDR3 is made up of 14 amino acids. The CDR3 spells CASRGRLITDTQYF. CDR3 coding DNA: TGTGCCAGCAGGGGGAGGTTAATCACAGATACGCAGTATTTT.

The rearrangement links TRBV6-5 to TRBJ2-5; TRBD1 or TRBD2 may be the D gene (5 bases each). The CDR3 has 15 residues. In germline, CDR1 is MNHEY, CDR2 SVGAGI. Trimming removed 6 bases at V and 5 bases at J, with 19 bases between. DNA of the CDR3: TGTGCCAGCAGCCTCGGGACGGCCAGAGGGGAGACCCAGTACTTC. Translating gives CASSLGTARGETQYF.

This chain joins TRBV5-1 and TRBJ2-5; D unclear. The CDR3 sequence is 12 residues long. V was shortened by 5 bases and J by 5 bases, with 10 bases between the two germline ends. Per germline, CDR1 SGHRS and CDR2 YFSETQ. The CDR3 here is CASRGVGETQYF. The CDR3 DNA sequence: TGCGCCAGCAGAGGAGTGGGGGAGACCCAGTACTTC.

The V call is TRBV2, the J call TRBJ2-2; D is unclear. The CDR3 has 16 residues. The V end was cut by 0 bases, the J end by 3 bases, with 11 bases between. CDR1 is SNHLY, CDR2 FYNNEI, per germline. CDR3 DNA: TGTGCCAGCAGTGAAGCGCTTCTGTCGGACACCGGGGAGCTGTTTTTT. Translation: CASSEALLSDTGELFF.

This chain links TRBV15 with TRBJ2-1; 8 bases map to TRBD2. Looked up from germline, CDR1 is LNHNV and CDR2 is YYDKDF (reference sequence). The CDR3 contains 14 residues. V lost 4 bases, J lost 8 bases, and 7 bases stayed unmatched. For the CDR3, the DNA is TGTGCCACCAGCATTGGGACTAGTTTCGATGAGCAGTTCTTC. Translated, it gives CATSIGTSFDEQFF.

V is TRBV28 and J is TRBJ1-2; D gene uncertain. CDR1 and CDR2 from the germline V gene are MDHEN and SYDVKM. This CDR3 region has 11 residues. This CDR3 reads CGVGVGYGYTF. The CDR3 DNA reads as TGTGGAGTAGGAGTGGGATATGGCTACACCTTC.